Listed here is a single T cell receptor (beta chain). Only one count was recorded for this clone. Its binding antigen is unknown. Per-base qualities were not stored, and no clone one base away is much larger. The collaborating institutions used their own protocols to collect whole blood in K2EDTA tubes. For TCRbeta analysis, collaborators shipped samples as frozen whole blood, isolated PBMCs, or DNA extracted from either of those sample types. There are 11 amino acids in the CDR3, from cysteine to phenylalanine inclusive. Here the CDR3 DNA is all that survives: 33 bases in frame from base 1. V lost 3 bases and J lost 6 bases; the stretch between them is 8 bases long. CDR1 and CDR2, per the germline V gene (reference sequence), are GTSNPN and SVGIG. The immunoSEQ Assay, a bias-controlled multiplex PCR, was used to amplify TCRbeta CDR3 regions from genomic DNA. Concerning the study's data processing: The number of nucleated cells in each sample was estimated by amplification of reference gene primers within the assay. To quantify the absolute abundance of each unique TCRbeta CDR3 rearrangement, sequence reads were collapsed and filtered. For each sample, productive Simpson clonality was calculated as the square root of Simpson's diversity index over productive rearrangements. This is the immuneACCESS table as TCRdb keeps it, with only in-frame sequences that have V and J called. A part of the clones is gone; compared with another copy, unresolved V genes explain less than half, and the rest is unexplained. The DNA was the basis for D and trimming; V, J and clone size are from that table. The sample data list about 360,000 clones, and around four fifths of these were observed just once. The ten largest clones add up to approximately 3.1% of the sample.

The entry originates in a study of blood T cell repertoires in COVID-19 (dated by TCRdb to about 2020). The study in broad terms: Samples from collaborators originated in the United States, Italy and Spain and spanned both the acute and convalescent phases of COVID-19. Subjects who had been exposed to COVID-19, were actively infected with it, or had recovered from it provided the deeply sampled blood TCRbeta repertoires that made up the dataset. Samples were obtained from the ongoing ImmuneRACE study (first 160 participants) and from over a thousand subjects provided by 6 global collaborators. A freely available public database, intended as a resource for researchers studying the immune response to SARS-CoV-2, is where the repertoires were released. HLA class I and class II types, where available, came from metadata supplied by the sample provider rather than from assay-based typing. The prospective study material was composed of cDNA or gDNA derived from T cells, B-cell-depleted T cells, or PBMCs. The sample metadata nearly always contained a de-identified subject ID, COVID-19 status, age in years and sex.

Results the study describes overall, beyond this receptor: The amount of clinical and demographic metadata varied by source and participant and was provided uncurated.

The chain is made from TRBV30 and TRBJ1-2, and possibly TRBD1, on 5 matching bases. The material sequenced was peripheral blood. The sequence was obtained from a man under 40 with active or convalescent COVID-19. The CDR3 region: CAWSTGNGYTF. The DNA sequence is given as TGTGCCTGGAGCACAGGTAATGGCTACACCTTC.